This T cell receptor beta chain was captured in a study of blood T cell repertoires in COVID-19. Overall study context: COVID-19 samples, acute and convalescent, were from the United States, Italy and Spain.

Trimming at V came to 6 bases and at J to 4 bases, leaving 2 bases not matched to a gene. From germline, CDR1 is MNHEY and CDR2 SVGAGI. The CDR3 spans 13 residues. Sequenced by immunoSEQ multiplex PCR; TCRdb stores in-frame clones only, minus some. The profile shows 70,000 to 90,000 clones, approximately 80% of them singletons. This chain uses TRBV6-5 with TRBJ1-1; 10 positions agree with TRBD1. This receptor was taken from a human donor in a cohort sampled during active COVID-19. Sequencing was done on a sample of peripheral blood. In DNA, the CDR3 is TGTGCCAGCAGGGACAGGGGGGGCACTGAAGCTTTCTTT. It codes for CASRDRGGTEAFF.